Listed below are T cell receptor beta chains from one sample, sequenced in a study of blood T cells in healthy people across ages. TCRdb redid the calling of the 5' RACE reads with MiXCR, one entry per CDR3 protein. This table has 650,000 to 1,000,000 distinct CDR3 sequences, about 45% appearing once. The sequenced sample consisted of blood. All receptors derive from a man older than 75 in good health. The CDR3 runs from the conserved cysteine through the conserved F or W. A D gene is named only where the DNA matches it firmly. Rows give clone size only sometimes, using once, few, many, or a class for an expanded clone.

TRBV5-1	NA	TRBJ2-3	NA	TGCGCCAGCAGCTTGGCCCGCTATAGCACAGATACGCAGTATTTT	CASSLARYSTDTQYF
TRBV6-2/TRBV6-3	few	TRBJ2-3	TRBD2	TGTGCCAGCAGTTTGGGTAGCGGGAGGTCTCATACGCAGTATTTT	CASSLGSGRSHTQYF
TRBV12-3/TRBV12-4	NA	TRBJ1-5	TRBD1	TGTGCCAGCAGTTTGTCCCAGGGGGGTCAGCCCCAGCATTTT	CASSLSQGGQPQHF
TRBV3-1	many	TRBJ2-7	TRBD2	TGTGCCAGCAGCCAGTCCCCGGGGGGGACCGAGCAGTACTTC	CASSQSPGGTEQYF
TRBV24-1	NA	TRBJ2-7	NA	TGTGCCACCGAGCATTACAATGAGCAGTACTTC	CATEHYNEQYF
TRBV20-1	few	TRBJ2-7	TRBD2	TGCAGTGCTCCGGGACTAGCTAACGGCGAGCAGTACTTC	CSAPGLANGEQYF
TRBV25-1	few	TRBJ2-7	TRBD1	TGTGCCAGCAGTGATTTAGGGGACAGGCAGACCTACGAGCAGTACTTC	CASSDLGDRQTYEQYF
TRBV5-1	NA	TRBJ1-1	NA	TGCGCCAGCAGCTCAGAAATGAACACTGAAGCTTTCTTT	CASSSEMNTEAFF
TRBV2	many	TRBJ2-1	TRBD2	TGTGCCAGCAGGAGGACTAGCGGAATACAAAATGAGCAGTTCTTC	CASRRTSGIQNEQFF
TRBV9	NA	TRBJ2-3	NA	TGTGCCAGCAGCGCCCCGGGGATATGGTCTGGCACAGATATGCAGTATTTT	CASSAPGIWSGTDMQYF
TRBV20-1	NA	TRBJ2-1	TRBD2	TGCAGTGTCACCCGGGGGGGGCAAGCGGGAACGGATGAGCAGTTCTTC	CSVTRGGQAGTDEQFF
TRBV4-3	NA	TRBJ2-7	TRBD2	TGCGCCAGCAGCCAAGATACCAGCGGGAGTGGGTACGAGCAGTACTTC	CASSQDTSGSGYEQYF
TRBV15	NA	TRBJ2-1	TRBD2	TGTGCCACCAGCAGAATATCCACCGGGACTAGCGGGTGGCCGTACAATGAGCAGTTCTTC	CATSRISTGTSGWPYNEQFF
TRBV12-3/TRBV12-4	NA	TRBJ2-4	NA	TGTGCCAGCAGTTTCGACAGTATCAACATTCAGTACTTC	CASSFDSINIQYF
TRBV20-1	NA	TRBJ2-2	TRBD2	TGCAGTGCTAGAGTGGTGGCTAGCGGGCTTACCGGGGAGCTGTTTTTT	CSARVVASGLTGELFF
TRBV7-2	few	TRBJ2-5	TRBD1	TGTGCCAGCAGCCAGATGACAGGGCGGGAGACCCAGTACTTC	CASSQMTGRETQYF
TRBV7-2	few	TRBJ2-7	TRBD2	TGTGCCAGCAGCCTACTAGCGGGAGGGTACCCTACGCAGCAGTACTTC	CASSLLAGGYPTQQYF
TRBV5-1	few	TRBJ1-1	TRBD1	TGCGCCAGCAGCGCGAGGACAGGGGGCGGTAGTAGCACTGAAGCTTTCTTT	CASSARTGGGSSTEAFF
TRBV20-1	NA	TRBJ2-5	NA	TGCAGTAAACTGAGAGACGCCAAAGAGACCCAGTACTTC	CSKLRDAKETQYF
TRBV12-3/TRBV12-4	NA	TRBJ2-3	NA	TGTGCCAGAGACCGGGCAGATACGCAGTATTTT	CARDRADTQYF
TRBV29-1	many	TRBJ2-5	NA	TGCAGCGAGAGGACAGCACAAGAGACCCAGTACTTC	CSERTAQETQYF
TRBV6-6	NA	TRBJ2-1	NA	TGTGCCAGCAGTGCGACCCCCGGGAATGAGCGGTTCTTC	CASSATPGNERFF
TRBV2	NA	TRBJ2-1	TRBD2	TGTGCCAGCGTAGCGGGGGGGAGTAATGAGCAGTTCTTC	CASVAGGSNEQFF
TRBV12-3/TRBV12-4	few	TRBJ2-7	NA	TGTGCCAGCAGTTCGCACGGCGGGCCCCAGTACTTC	CASSSHGGPQYF
TRBV20-1	NA	TRBJ2-5	NA	TGCAGTGCTAGAGTCAGCGAGACAGGAGAGACCCAGTACTTC	CSARVSETGETQYF
TRBV10-3	NA	TRBJ1-5	NA	TGTGCCATCAGTGAATGGGGGCCGTCAGATCAGCCCCAGCATTTT	CAISEWGPSDQPQHF
TRBV29-1	NA	TRBJ2-7	NA	TGCAGCGTTGAAGATTCCACGTGGTCGTACTTC	CSVEDSTWSYF
TRBV12-3/TRBV12-4	NA	TRBJ1-2	NA	TGTGCCAGCAGTTTAGTGGGTTCCTCCGGGGGCTACACCTTC	CASSLVGSSGGYTF
TRBV4-3	NA	TRBJ2-7	NA	TGCGCCAGCAGCCAAGATCTGACCCGCTCCTACGAGCAGTACTTC	CASSQDLTRSYEQYF
TRBV20-1	NA	TRBJ2-3	NA	TGCAGTGCTACTACCGGGACACTTTACACAGATACGCAGTATTTT	CSATTGTLYTDTQYF
TRBV20-1	NA	TRBJ2-1	TRBD2	TGCAGTGGCCAGCGGGGTACCTACAATGAGCAGTTCTTC	CSGQRGTYNEQFF
TRBV12-3/TRBV12-4	once	TRBJ2-3	NA	TGTGCCAGCAGTTCCCCTAGCAGGGGGGACACAGATACGCAGTATTTT	CASSSPSRGDTDTQYF
TRBV7-3	NA	TRBJ2-1	TRBD2	TGTGCCAGCAGCCAAGCGGGAGGAACGGAGACCCAGTTCTTC	CASSQAGGTETQFF
TRBV6-1	NA	TRBJ2-5	NA	TGTGCCAGCTGGGACCCCGGGGACACCCAGTACTTC	CASWDPGDTQYF
TRBV28	few	TRBJ1-1	NA	TGTGCCAGCAATCCCCCCGGGAAGAACACTGAAGCTTTCTTT	CASNPPGKNTEAFF
TRBV11-2	NA	TRBJ2-2	NA	TGTGCCAGCAGCTTAAGACCCGAGGGAGTAGGTACCGGGGAGCTGTTTTTT	CASSLRPEGVGTGELFF
TRBV20-1	NA	TRBJ1-6	NA	TGCAGTGCTAGGGTACTCGGGTCCCCTTATAATGCACCCCTCCACTTT	CSARVLGSPYNAPLHF